This T cell receptor (beta chain) derives from a study of cytomegalovirus exposure and HLA in healthy donors. The CDR3 spans 13 residues. CDR1 SGDLS and CDR2 YYNGEE come from the germline V gene. V lost 1 base to trimming and J lost 2 bases, with 5 bases between them. The repertoire was sequenced with immunoSEQ multiplex PCR; TCRdb's copy has only in-frame clones and lacks some. The data hold about 130,000 clones, with roughly 89% observed a single time. Donors came from a validation cohort of fewer than 150 subjects, distinct from the first 666-subject cohort. This TCR came from a woman under 30 in good health and CMV-seropositive. Sequenced input: PBMCs. This chain connects TRBV9 to TRBJ2-3; D is undetermined. The CDR3 region is CASSVLATDTQYF. The CDR3 coding sequence is TGTGCCAGCAGCGTACTGGCCACAGATACGCAGTATTTT.